Below are 25 T cell receptor beta chains sequenced from a single sample in a study of T-cell reconstitution after alpha-beta-depleted transplantation in children (dated by TCRdb to the mid-2010s). The library was prepared using PCR. Data came from an Illumina HiSeq 2500. Molecular barcoding was employed in the preparation of TCR libraries, with unique molecular identifiers being used to normalize TCRbeta repertoire quantification. TCRdb reran the public reads through fastp at Q25 and MiXCR, keeping productive beta chains. Duplicate CDR3 protein sequences are folded into a single record with the most common DNA and genes. In all, the sample holds hundreds of thousands of distinct CDR3 sequences, and approximately 12% of those were seen once. The ten largest clones add up to around 4.5% of the sample. Sequenced material: PBMCs, taken from the stem cell graft. The receptors shown here come from a human donor who donated a stem cell graft to a child with Fanconi anemia.

This clonotype was seen a few times. The gene calls are TRBV11-2 and TRBJ2-2, with 15 bases matching TRBD2. Unmatched junction bases numbered 7, after V lost 5 bases and J lost 3 bases. In germline, CDR1 is SGHAT, CDR2 FQNNGV. CDR3 length equals 18 residues. The CDR3 is CASSRGLAGGSYTGELFF. In nucleotides, the CDR3 is TGTGCCAGCAGCCGTGGACTAGCGGGGGGGTCGTACACCGGGGAGCTGTTTTTT.

This sequence joins TRBV6-1 and TRBJ1-3, with 8 bases identical to TRBD1. V lost 2 bases to trimming and J lost 10 bases; unmatched junction nucleotides: 7. Germline CDR1 reads MNHNS; CDR2 reads SASEGT. The CDR3 spans 14 residues. The CDR3 sequence: CASSEIGQGGTIYF. CDR3 DNA sequence: TGTGCCAGCAGTGAAATAGGACAGGGAGGGACCATATATTTT.

The J gene is TRBJ2-1, the V gene TRBV12-3 or TRBV12-4; 9 bases are a match to TRBD2. Germline trimming cut 6 bases from V and 8 bases from J; bases unmatched to any gene: 11. This CDR3 is 15 amino acids long. The CDR3 here is CASRKGGGGYDEQFF. The CDR3 DNA reads as TGTGCCAGCAGAAAGGGCGGGGGGGGTTACGATGAGCAGTTCTTC.

This clonotype has a handful of counts. This CDR3 reads CASSSYNAGAEAFF. DNA for the CDR3: TGTGCCAGCAGTTCGTACAATGCAGGGGCTGAAGCTTTCTTT. The rearrangement joins TRBV6-5 to TRBJ1-1; tentative D call: TRBD1 (6 bases). This CDR3 comprises 14 residues. The germline V gene has CDR1 MNHEY and CDR2 SVGAGI. Trimming cost V 4 bases and J 6 bases, with 15 bases left between them.

This clonotype was counted only a few times. The chain carries TRBV12-3 or TRBV12-4 and TRBJ2-5; no firm D call. The CDR3 loop spans 17 amino acids. V lost 5 bases and J lost 0, with 19 bases in between. The CDR3, as DNA: TGTGCCAGCAGTCCCCAGTTAGTAGCTCCCCACCAAGAGACCCAGTACTTC. Translated, it gives CASSPQLVAPHQETQYF.

With respect to this clonotype: Given the absence of the conserved phenylalanine or tryptophan at the CDR3 end, a read error is likely. The V gene is TRBV12-3 or TRBV12-4, the J gene TRBJ1-2, with TRBD1 matching 8 bases. The CDR3 spans 13 residues. V lost 7 bases and J lost 6; bases outside the gene matches: 7. The CDR3 region is CASTADRVNGYTS. As DNA, the CDR3 is TGTGCCAGCACTGCGGACAGGGTTAATGGCTACACCTCC.

The V call is TRBV10-3, the J call TRBJ2-5; weak D call: TRBD2 (6 bases). From germline, CDR1 is ENHRY and CDR2 SYGVKD. V lost 3 bases to trimming and J lost 4 bases, with 15 bases between them. The CDR3 has 15 residues. Here the CDR3 reads CAISEGGAGRETQYF. The DNA of the CDR3 is TGTGCCATCAGTGAAGGAGGGGCAGGGAGAGAGACCCAGTACTTC.

This clonotype was observed a few times. This chain links TRBV20-1 with TRBJ1-1, with D hard to call. Germline-derived CDR1 and CDR2 are DFQATT and SNEGSKA (reference sequence). The CDR3 is made up of 12 amino acids. The CDR3 DNA sequence: TGCAGGACCCTACGGGCAGGCACTGAAGCTTTCTTT. Translating gives CRTLRAGTEAFF.

This chain links TRBV12-3 or TRBV12-4 with TRBJ2-5; D not resolved. Trimming shortened V by 1 base and J by 7 bases, and 7 bases separated the two germline ends. The CDR3 is made up of 12 amino acids. CDR3 sequence (DNA): TGTGCCAGCAGTTTAGACCCCAGGACCCAGTACTTC. This codes for CASSLDPRTQYF.

The chain has TRBV5-1 and TRBJ2-4; D gene ambiguous. Trimming stripped 0 bases from V and 4 bases from J, with 8 bases between. The length of the CDR3 is 14 residues. Germline CDR1 is SGHRS and CDR2 is YFSETQ. CDR3 bases: TGCGCCAGCAGCTTGGAACCCGGAAAAAACATTCAGTACTTC. It is translated as CASSLEPGKNIQYF.

V and J are TRBV30 and TRBJ2-2, with D perhaps matching TRBD2 (6 bases). The CDR3 is 17 residues long. Germline CDR1 reads GTSNPN; CDR2 reads SVGIG (reference sequence). This CDR3 reads CASEERVRGRNTGELFF. The CDR3 DNA reads as TGTGCGTCGGAGGAGAGAGTGCGGGGACGGAACACCGGGGAGCTGTTTTTT. The entire variable domain, with the rest obtained from reference TRBV30 and TRBJ2-2, is as follows: SQTIHQWPATLVQPVGSPLSLECTVEGTSNPNLYWYRQAAGRGLQLLFYSVGIGQISSEVPQNLSASRPQDRQFILSSKKLLLSDSGFYLCASEERVRGRNTGELFFGEGSRLTVL.

V and J are TRBV7-9 and TRBJ1-2, with no clear D. Deletions cut 11 bases from V and 3 bases from J, with 13 bases between. This CDR3 region has 12 residues. Germline CDR1 is SEHNR and CDR2 is FQNEAQ (reference sequence). CDR3 DNA sequence: TGTGCCGGGAGCCAGGCCTACTATGGCTACACCTTC. The encoded protein is CAGSQAYYGYTF.

This clonotype was detected only a few times. The rearrangement joins TRBV12-3 or TRBV12-4 to TRBJ1-5; D is unresolved. This CDR3 region has 14 residues. Deletions cut 3 bases from V and 3 bases from J, with 9 bases between. The CDR3 is CASSLGVFNQPQHF. For the CDR3, the DNA is TGTGCCAGCAGTTTGGGAGTATTCAATCAGCCCCAGCATTTT.

This clonotype was picked up many times. The genes are TRBV5-1 and TRBJ2-2; the D gene is possibly TRBD1 (5 bases). Germline CDR1 reads SGHRS; CDR2 reads YFSETQ. V lost 2 bases and J lost 0, with 11 bases in between. There are 16 residues in the CDR3. The CDR3 DNA sequence: TGCGCCAGCAGCTTAGGACACTCAACGAACACCGGGGAGCTGTTTTTT. It encodes CASSLGHSTNTGELFF.

V and J are TRBV20-1 and TRBJ1-1, with D unclear. This CDR3 is built from 12 residues. V gave up 6 bases and J gave up 4 bases, with 12 bases separating them. Germline V gene sequence: CDR1 DFQATT, CDR2 SNEGSKA (reference sequence). CDR3 loop: CSARPGPTEAFF. The CDR3 bases are TGCAGTGCCCGTCCCGGGCCCACTGAAGCTTTCTTT.

This clonotype was detected only a few times. The rearrangement links TRBV29-1 to TRBJ2-7, with D perhaps given as TRBD1 or TRBD2 (6 bases each). V lost 6 bases to trimming and J lost 4 bases, with 19 bases between them. CDR1 is SQVTM, CDR2 ANQGSEA, per germline. The CDR3 covers 14 residues. CDR3 nucleotide sequence: TGCAGCGTCGCGGGACTCAGGGGAGATTACGAGCAGTACTTC. It translates to CSVAGLRGDYEQYF.

This clonotype has a handful of counts. The CDR3 DNA is TGTGCCAGCAGACTTGACTCTGGTTCCGCTGAAGCTTTCTTT. This translates into CASRLDSGSAEAFF. The rearrangement links TRBV12-3 or TRBV12-4 to TRBJ1-1; D is ambiguous. Trimming cost V 6 bases and J 6 bases, with 17 bases left between them. The CDR3 is made up of 14 amino acids.

The rearrangement uses TRBV6-1 and TRBJ2-7; 11 bases agree with TRBD1. V lost 6 bases, J lost 5 bases, and 6 bases stayed unmatched. The CDR3 runs 14 residues. Germline V lookup: CDR1 MNHNS, CDR2 SASEGT. CDR3 in DNA: TGTGCCAGCAGACACGGGACAGGGGGTCACGAGCAGTACTTC. Amino acid sequence: CASRHGTGGHEQYF.

The sample holds a few counts of this clonotype. The rearrangement joins TRBV5-1 to TRBJ1-4; 9 bases are a match to TRBD1. The CDR3 has 15 residues. Germline CDR1 and CDR2: SGHRS and YFSETQ. The J segment lost 4 bases and the V segment lost 3 bases, leaving 4 bases of the junction unmatched. CDR3 protein: CASSSQGQGNEKLFF. The CDR3 region has the DNA TGCGCCAGCAGCTCTCAGGGACAGGGTAATGAAAAACTGTTTTTT.

The rearrangement uses TRBV7-8 and TRBJ2-3; no clear D. V was cut by 10 bases and J by 4 bases, with 12 bases left in between. CDR1 and CDR2 from the germline V gene are SGHVS and FQNEAQ. The CDR3 runs 12 residues. As DNA, the CDR3 is TGTGCCACTACTAAGCATGCAGATACGCAGTATTTT. Its protein product is CATTKHADTQYF. Filled out from reference TRBV7-8 and TRBJ2-3, the complete variable domain reads GAGVSQSPRYKVAKRGQDVALRCDPISGHVSLFWYQQALGQGPEFLTYFQNEAQLDKSGLPSDRFFAERPEGSVSTLKIQRTQQEDSAVYLCATTKHADTQYFGPGTRLTVL.

J is TRBJ2-1 and V is TRBV7-2, with TRBD2 matching 7 bases. The CDR3 length is 15 residues. Trimming cost V 1 base and J 7 bases; bases outside gene matches: 7. Germline-derived CDR1 and CDR2 are SGHTA and FQGNSA. The CDR3 spells CASSLEAGVRNEQFF. The CDR3 region has the DNA TGTGCCAGCAGCTTAGAGGCGGGGGTCAGGAATGAGCAGTTCTTC. The entire variable domain, with the rest obtained from reference TRBV7-2 and TRBJ2-1, is as follows: GAGVSQSPSNKVTEKGKDVELRCDPISGHTALYWYRQSLGQGLEFLIYFQGNSAPDKSGLPSDRFSAERTGGSVSTLTIQRTQQEDSAVYLCASSLEAGVRNEQFFGPGTRLTVL.

The table lists this clonotype with a count of one. The chain has TRBV7-6 and TRBJ2-3; 7 bases are shared with TRBD1. There are 14 residues in the CDR3. With 3 bases clipped from V and 4 bases from J, the junction kept 4 bases outside the gene matches. CDR1 and CDR2 (germline): SGHVS, FNYEAQ. The CDR3 sequence is CASSFRQGADTQYF. The CDR3 bases are TGTGCCAGCAGCTTCAGACAGGGCGCAGATACGCAGTATTTT.

This chain links TRBV4-2 with TRBJ1-2, with D uncertain. The germline V gene has CDR1 LGHNA and CDR2 YNFKEQ. The CDR3 covers 18 residues. The V end was cut by 1 base, the J end by 5 bases, with 23 bases between. The CDR3, as DNA: TGTGCCAGCAGCCAAGTCGGGATTACCGGTGATGGAATATATGGCTACACCTTC. Protein: CASSQVGITGDGIYGYTF.

This clonotype occurred a few times. This chain uses TRBV12-3 or TRBV12-4 with TRBJ1-2; a weak D match, TRBD1 (5 bases). Trimming stripped 6 bases from V and 8 bases from J, with 19 bases between. This CDR3 has 14 residues. The CDR3 coding sequence is TGTGCCAGCAGCCCCTCCGGGGGGAACCAGGGCTACACCTTC. This encodes CASSPSGGNQGYTF.

In its sample, this clonotype was seen a few times. V and J are TRBV9 and TRBJ2-3; D unclear. V gave up 4 bases and J gave up 3 bases, with 15 bases separating them. This CDR3 spans 15 amino acids. Germline V lookup: CDR1 SGDLS, CDR2 YYNGEE. The CDR3 DNA follows: TGTGCCAGCAGCTCCCCCGCACTCGGAACAGATACGCAGTATTTT. This translates into CASSSPALGTDTQYF.